This T cell receptor (beta chain) derives from a study of blood T cell repertoires in COVID-19. Across the whole study: Both acute and convalescent COVID-19 samples were obtained from the United States, Italy and Spain. Sample material is recorded as cDNA or gDNA derived from T cells, B-cell-depleted T cells, or PBMCs.

Original handling: Reference gene primer amplification yielded estimated nucleated cell counts. Assay used: immunoSEQ multiplex PCR; TCRdb lists only in-frame clones, some missing. The D gene and trimming were derived from the DNA, and the V and J assignments and clone size from that table. There are around 65,000 clones in the sample; approximately 79% occur only once, and more than 45% lies in the top ten. Input material: peripheral blood. The receptor was isolated from a human donor in a cohort sampled during active COVID-19.

The CDR3 region is CASSQGGLNTGELFF. In nucleotides, the CDR3 is TGTGCCAGCAGCCAAGGGGGACTTAACACCGGGGAGCTGTTTTTT. V usage is TRBV4-2 and J usage is TRBJ2-2; D perhaps matches TRBD2 (6 bases). Trimming removed 1 base at V and 2 bases at J, with 8 bases between. From germline, CDR1 is LGHNA and CDR2 YNFKEQ. The CDR3 runs to 15 residues.